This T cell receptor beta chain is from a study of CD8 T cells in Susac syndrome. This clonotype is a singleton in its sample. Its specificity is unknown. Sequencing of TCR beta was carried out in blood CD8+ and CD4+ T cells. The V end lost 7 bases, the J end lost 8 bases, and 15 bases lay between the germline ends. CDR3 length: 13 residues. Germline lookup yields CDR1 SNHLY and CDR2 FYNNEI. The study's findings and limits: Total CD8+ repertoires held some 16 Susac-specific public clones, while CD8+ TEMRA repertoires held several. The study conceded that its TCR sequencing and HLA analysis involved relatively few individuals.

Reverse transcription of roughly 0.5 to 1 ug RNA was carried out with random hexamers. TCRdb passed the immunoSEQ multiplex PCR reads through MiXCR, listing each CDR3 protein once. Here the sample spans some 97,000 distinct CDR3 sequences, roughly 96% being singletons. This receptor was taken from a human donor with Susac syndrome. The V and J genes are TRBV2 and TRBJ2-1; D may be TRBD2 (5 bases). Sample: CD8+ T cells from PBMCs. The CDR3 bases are TGTGCCAGCACCCCGCCCCTAGCCGATGAGCAGTTCTTC. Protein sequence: CASTPPLADEQFF.